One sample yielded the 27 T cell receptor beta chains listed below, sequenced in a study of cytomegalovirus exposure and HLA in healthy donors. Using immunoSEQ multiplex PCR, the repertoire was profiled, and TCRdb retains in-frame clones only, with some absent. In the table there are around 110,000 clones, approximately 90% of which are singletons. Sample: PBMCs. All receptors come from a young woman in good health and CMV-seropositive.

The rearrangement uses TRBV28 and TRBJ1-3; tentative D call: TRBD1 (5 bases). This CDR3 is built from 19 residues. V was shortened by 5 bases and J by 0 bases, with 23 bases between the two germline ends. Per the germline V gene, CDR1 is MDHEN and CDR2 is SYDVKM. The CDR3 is CASSPLTLQTGNSGNTIYF. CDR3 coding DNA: TGTGCCAGCAGTCCTCTAACCCTCCAAACAGGCAACTCTGGAAACACCATATATTTT.

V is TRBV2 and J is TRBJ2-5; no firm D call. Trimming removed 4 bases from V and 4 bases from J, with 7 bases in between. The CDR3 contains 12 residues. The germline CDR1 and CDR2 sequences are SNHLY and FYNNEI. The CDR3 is CASSAPRETQYF. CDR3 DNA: TGTGCCAGCAGTGCCCCGCGAGAGACCCAGTACTTC.

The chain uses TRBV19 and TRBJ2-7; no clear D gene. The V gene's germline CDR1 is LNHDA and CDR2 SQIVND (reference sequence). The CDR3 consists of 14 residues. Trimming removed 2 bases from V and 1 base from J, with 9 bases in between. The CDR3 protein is CASSIIYGSYEQYF. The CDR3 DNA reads TGTGCCAGTAGTATAATTTACGGTTCCTACGAGCAGTACTTC.

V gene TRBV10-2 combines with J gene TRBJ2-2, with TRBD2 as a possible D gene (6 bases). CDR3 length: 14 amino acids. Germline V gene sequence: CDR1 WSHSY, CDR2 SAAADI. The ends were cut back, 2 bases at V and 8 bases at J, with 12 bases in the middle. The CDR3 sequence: CASSEADYRGELFF. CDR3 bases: TGCGCCAGCAGTGAGGCGGACTATCGGGGGGAGCTGTTTTTT.

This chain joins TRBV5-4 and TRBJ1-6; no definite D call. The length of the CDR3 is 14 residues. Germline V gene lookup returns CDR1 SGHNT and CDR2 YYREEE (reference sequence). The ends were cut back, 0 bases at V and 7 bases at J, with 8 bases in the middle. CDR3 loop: CASSLVGGNSPLHF. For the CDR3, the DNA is TGTGCCAGCAGCTTGGTAGGCGGGAATTCACCCCTCCACTTT.

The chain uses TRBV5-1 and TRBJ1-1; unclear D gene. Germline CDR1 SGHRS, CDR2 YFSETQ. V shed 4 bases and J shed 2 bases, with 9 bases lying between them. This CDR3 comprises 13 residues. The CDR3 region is CASSETANTEAFF. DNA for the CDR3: TGCGCCAGCAGCGAAACAGCAAACACTGAAGCTTTCTTT.

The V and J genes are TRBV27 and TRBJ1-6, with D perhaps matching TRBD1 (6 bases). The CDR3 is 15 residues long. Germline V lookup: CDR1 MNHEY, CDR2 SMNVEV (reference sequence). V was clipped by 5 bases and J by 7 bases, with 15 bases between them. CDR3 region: CASSLDSTRNSPLHF. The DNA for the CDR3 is TGTGCCAGCAGTCTGGACAGCACGAGAAATTCACCCCTCCACTTT.

For the CDR3, the DNA is TGTGCCAGCAGACACAGGGGGCTAGGAGAGACCCAGTACTTC. Translating it yields CASRHRGLGETQYF. V gene TRBV28 combines with J gene TRBJ2-5; 9 bases agree with TRBD1. Germline assignment: CDR1 MDHEN and CDR2 SYDVKM. The J segment lost 4 bases and the V segment lost 6 bases, leaving 6 bases of the junction unmatched. This CDR3 region has 14 residues.

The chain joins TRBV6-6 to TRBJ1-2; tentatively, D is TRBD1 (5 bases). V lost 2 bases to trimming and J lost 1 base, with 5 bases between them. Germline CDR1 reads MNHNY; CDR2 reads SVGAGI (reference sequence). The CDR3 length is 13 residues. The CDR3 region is CASSYDSNYGYTF. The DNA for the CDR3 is TGTGCCAGCAGTTACGACAGTAACTATGGCTACACCTTC.

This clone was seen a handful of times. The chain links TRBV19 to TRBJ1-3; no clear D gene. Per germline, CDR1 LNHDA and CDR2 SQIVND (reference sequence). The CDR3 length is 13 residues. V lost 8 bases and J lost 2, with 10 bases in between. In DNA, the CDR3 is TGTGCCAGTCGTGAGGGCCCTGGAAACACCATATATTTT. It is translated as CASREGPGNTIYF.

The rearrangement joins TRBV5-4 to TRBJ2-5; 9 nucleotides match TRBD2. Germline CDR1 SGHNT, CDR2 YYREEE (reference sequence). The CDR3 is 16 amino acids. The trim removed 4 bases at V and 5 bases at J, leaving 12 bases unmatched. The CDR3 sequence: CASSRAAGGQRETQYF. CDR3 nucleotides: TGTGCCAGCAGCCGCGCTGCGGGGGGGCAAAGGGAGACCCAGTACTTC. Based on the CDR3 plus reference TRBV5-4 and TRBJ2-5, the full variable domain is ETGVTQSPTHLIKTRGQQVTLRCSSQSGHNTVSWYQQALGQGPQFIFQYYREEENGRGNFPPRFSGLQFPNYSSELNVNALELDDSALYLCASSRAAGGQRETQYFGPGTRLLVL.

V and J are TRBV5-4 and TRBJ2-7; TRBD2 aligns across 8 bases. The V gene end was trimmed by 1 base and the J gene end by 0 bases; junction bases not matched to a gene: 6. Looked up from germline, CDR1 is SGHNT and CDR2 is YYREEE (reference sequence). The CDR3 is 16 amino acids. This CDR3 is CASSLFATSDSYEQYV. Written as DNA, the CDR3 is TGTGCCAGCAGCTTGTTCGCGACTAGCGACTCCTACGAGCAGTACGTC.

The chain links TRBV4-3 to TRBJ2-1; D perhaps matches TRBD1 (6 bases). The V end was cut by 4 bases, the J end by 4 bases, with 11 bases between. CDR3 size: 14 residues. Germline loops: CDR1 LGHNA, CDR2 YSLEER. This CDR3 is CASSLDSRYNEQFF. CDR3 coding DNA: TGCGCCAGCAGCCTGGACAGTCGGTACAATGAGCAGTTCTTC.

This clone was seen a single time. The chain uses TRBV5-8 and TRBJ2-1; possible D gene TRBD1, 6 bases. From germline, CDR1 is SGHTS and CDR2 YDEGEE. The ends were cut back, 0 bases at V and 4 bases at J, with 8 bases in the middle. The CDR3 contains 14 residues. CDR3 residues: CASSLEQGYNEQFF. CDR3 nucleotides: TGTGCCAGCAGCTTGGAACAGGGTTACAATGAGCAGTTCTTC.

The CDR3 here is CASSLSGSYGYTF. Here the CDR3 DNA reads TGTGCCAGCAGCTTGTCCGGGTCGTATGGCTACACCTTC. The rearrangement uses TRBV5-4 and TRBJ1-2, with no clear D. The CDR3 length is 13 residues. Germline CDR1 reads SGHNT; CDR2 reads YYREEE (reference sequence). With 1 base removed from V and 5 bases from J, the gap between germline ends came to 9 bases. Full variable domain (outside the CDR3, taken from reference TRBV5-4 and TRBJ1-2): ETGVTQSPTHLIKTRGQQVTLRCSSQSGHNTVSWYQQALGQGPQFIFQYYREEENGRGNFPPRFSGLQFPNYSSELNVNALELDDSALYLCASSLSGSYGYTFGSGTRLTVV.

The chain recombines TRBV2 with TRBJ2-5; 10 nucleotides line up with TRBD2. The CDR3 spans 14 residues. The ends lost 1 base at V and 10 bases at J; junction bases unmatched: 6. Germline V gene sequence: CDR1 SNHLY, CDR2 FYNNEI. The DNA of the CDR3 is TGTGCCAGCAGTGAAGGGCTAGCGGGGGTGGACCAGTACTTC. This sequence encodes CASSEGLAGVDQYF.

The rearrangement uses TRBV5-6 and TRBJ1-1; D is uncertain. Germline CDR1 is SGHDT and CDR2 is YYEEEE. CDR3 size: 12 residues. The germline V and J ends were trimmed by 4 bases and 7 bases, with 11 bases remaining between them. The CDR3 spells CASSQTLSEAFF. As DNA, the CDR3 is TGTGCCAGCAGCCAAACACTAAGTGAAGCTTTCTTT.

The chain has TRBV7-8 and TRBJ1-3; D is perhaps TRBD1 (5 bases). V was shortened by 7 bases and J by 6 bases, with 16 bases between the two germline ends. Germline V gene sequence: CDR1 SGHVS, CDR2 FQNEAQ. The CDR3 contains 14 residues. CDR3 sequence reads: CASTSLVRENTIYF. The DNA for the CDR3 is TGTGCCAGCACCTCATTGGTCAGGGAAAACACCATATATTTT.

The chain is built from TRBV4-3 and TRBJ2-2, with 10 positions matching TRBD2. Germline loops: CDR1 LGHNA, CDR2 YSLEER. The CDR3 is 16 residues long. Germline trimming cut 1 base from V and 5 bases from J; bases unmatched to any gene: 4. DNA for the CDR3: TGCGCCAGCAGCCAAGCCCCGGGACTAGCGACCGGGGAGCTGTTTTTT. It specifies CASSQAPGLATGELFF.

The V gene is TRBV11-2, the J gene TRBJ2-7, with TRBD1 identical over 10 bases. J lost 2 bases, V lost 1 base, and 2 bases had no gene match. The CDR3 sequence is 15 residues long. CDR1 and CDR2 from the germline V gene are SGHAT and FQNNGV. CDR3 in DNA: TGTGCCAGCAGCTTAGGGACAGGGGGACCCTACGAGCAGTACGTC. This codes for CASSLGTGGPYEQYV.

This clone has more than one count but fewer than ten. CDR3 sequence (DNA): TGTGCCAGCAGCCAGACAGGGGGCTCCTATAATTCACCCCTCCACTTT. It translates to CASSQTGGSYNSPLHF. The V gene is TRBV7-2, the J gene TRBJ1-6; 9 bases align to TRBD1. With V trimmed by 5 bases and J by 0 bases, 2 bases remained unmatched. The CDR3 extends over 16 amino acids. Germline V gives CDR1 SGHTA, CDR2 FQGNSA. The entire variable domain, with the rest obtained from reference TRBV7-2 and TRBJ1-6, is as follows: GAGVSQSPSNKVTEKGKDVELRCDPISGHTALYWYRQSLGQGLEFLIYFQGNSAPDKSGLPSDRFSAERTGGSVSTLTIQRTQQEDSAVYLCASSQTGGSYNSPLHFGNGTRLTVT.

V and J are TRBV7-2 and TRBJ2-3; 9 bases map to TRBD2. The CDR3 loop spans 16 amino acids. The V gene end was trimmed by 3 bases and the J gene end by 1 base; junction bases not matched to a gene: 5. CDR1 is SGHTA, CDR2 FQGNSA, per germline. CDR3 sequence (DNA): TGTGCCAGCAGCTTTGGCGGGGGGGCTGGCACAGATACGCAGTATTTT. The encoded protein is CASSFGGGAGTDTQYF. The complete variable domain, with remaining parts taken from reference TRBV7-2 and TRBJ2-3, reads GAGVSQSPSNKVTEKGKDVELRCDPISGHTALYWYRQSLGQGLEFLIYFQGNSAPDKSGLPSDRFSAERTGGSVSTLTIQRTQQEDSAVYLCASSFGGGAGTDTQYFGPGTRLTVL.

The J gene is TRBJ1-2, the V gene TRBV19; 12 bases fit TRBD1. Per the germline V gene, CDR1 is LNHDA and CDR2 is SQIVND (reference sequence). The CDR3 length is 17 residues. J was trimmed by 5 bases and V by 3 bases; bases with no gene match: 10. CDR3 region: CASSIGDRGRSFYGYTF. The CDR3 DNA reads TGTGCCAGTAGTATCGGGGACAGGGGGCGTTCATTTTATGGCTACACCTTC.

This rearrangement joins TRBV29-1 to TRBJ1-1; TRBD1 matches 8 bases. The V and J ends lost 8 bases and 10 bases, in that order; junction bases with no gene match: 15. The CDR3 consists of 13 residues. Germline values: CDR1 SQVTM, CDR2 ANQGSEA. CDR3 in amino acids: CSSKAPGQGGAFF. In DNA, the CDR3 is TGCAGCTCAAAAGCCCCCGGACAGGGCGGAGCTTTCTTT.

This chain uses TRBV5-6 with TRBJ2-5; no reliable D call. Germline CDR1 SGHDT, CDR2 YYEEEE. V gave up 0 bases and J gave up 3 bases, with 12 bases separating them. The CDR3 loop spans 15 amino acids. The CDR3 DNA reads TGTGCCAGCAGCTTGGGGCTGAATAACGAAGAGACCCAGTACTTC. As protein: CASSLGLNNEETQYF. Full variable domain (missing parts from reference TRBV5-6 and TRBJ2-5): DAGVTQSPTHLIKTRGQQVTLRCSPKSGHDTVSWYQQALGQGPQFIFQYYEEEERQRGNFPDRFSGHQFPNYSSELNVNALLLGDSALYLCASSLGLNNEETQYFGPGTRLLVL.

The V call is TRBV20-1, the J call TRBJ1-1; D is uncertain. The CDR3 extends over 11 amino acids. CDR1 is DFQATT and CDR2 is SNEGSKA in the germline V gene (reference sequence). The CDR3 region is CSPSENTEAFF. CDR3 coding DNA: TGCAGCCCGTCAGAGAACACTGAAGCTTTCTTT.

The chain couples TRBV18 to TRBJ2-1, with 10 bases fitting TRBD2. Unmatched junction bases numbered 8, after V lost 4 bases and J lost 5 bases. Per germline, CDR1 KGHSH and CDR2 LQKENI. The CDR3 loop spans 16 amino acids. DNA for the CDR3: TGTGCCAGCTCACGGACCGGGACTAGCGTTGACAATGAGCAGTTCTTC. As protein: CASSRTGTSVDNEQFF.